This T cell receptor beta chain was identified in a study of blood T cell repertoires in COVID-19. Whole-study context: Donors in the United States, Italy and Spain gave samples during acute or convalescent COVID-19. T cells, B-cell-depleted T cells, or PBMCs provided the cDNA or gDNA that served as material.

CDR3 length: 15 residues. Between the trimmed V and J ends, which lost 4 bases and 2 bases, there was a span of 15 bases. Germline CDR1 and CDR2: MNHEY and SVGEGT. In the authors' workflow: Cell counts per sample came from amplifying reference gene primers. The repertoire was sequenced with immunoSEQ multiplex PCR; TCRdb's copy has only in-frame clones and lacks some. The D gene and trimming were derived from the DNA, and the V and J assignments and clone size from that table. The sample carries more than 85,000 clones, roughly 80% recorded once. The table lists this clone with many counts. The sample taken for sequencing was peripheral blood. The chain uses TRBV6-2 or TRBV6-3 and TRBJ2-7; D is undetermined. The TCR was taken from a woman aged 55 to 70 with acute or convalescent COVID-19. The CDR3 protein is CASSSPSSATYEQYF. The CDR3 DNA reads as TGTGCCAGCAGTTCTCCTTCGAGCGCCACCTACGAGCAGTACTTC.